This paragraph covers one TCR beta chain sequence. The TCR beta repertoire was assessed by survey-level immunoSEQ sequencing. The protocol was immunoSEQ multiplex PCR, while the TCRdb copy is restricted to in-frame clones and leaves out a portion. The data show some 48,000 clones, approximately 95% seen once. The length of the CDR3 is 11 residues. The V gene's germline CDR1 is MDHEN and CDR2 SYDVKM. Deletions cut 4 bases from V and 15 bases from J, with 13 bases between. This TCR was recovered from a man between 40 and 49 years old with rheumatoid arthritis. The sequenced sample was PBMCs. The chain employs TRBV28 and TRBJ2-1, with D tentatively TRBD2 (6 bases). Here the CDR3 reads CASSSTGSMFF. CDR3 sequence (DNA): TGTGCCAGCAGTTCTACCGGGAGTATGTTCTTC. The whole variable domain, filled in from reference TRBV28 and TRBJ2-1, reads DVKVTQSSRYLVKRTGEKVFLECVQDMDHENMFWYRQDPGLGLRLIYFSYDVKMKEKGDIPEGYSVSREKKERFSLILESASTNQTSMYLCASSSTGSMFFGPGTRLTVL.